A selection of T cell receptor beta chains follows, all from one sample in a study of T cell changes during pregnancy in multiple sclerosis. Sequencing used immunoSEQ multiplex PCR; TCRdb keeps in-frame clones, though not all of them. The data show 45,000 to 60,000 clones, 85% to 95% seen once. The sample in question was CD4+ T cells from peripheral blood mononuclear cells, obtained in the third trimester of pregnancy. Receptors were obtained from a female donor with multiple sclerosis, enrolled in a pregnancy study. Both conserved end residues are part of each CDR3. Fields, in order: J gene, D gene, V gene, clone size, CDR3 protein, CDR3 DNA. The D gene is left open where the match is weak. Clone size is stated in some rows and not others, as once, few, many or a class when expanded.

>TRBJ2-5|.|TRBV9|.
CASSVAVAGREQETQYF
TGTGCCAGCAGCGTAGCGGTGGCAGGAAGGGAGCAAGAGACCCAGTACTTC
>TRBJ2-7|.|TRBV28|.
CASSSTGAGTYEQYF
TGTGCCAGCAGTTCCACGGGAGCCGGGACCTACGAGCAGTACTTC
>TRBJ2-5|.|TRBV7-9|.
CASSSLGLQETQYF
TGTGCCAGCAGCTCACTCGGGTTACAAGAGACCCAGTACTTC
>TRBJ2-1|TRBD2|TRBV5-6|.
CASSSGLAVYNEQFF
TGTGCCAGCAGCTCGGGACTAGCGGTATACAATGAGCAGTTCTTC
>TRBJ2-1|.|TRBV5-1|.
CASSLMAGSYNEQFF
TGCGCCAGCAGCTTGATGGCGGGCTCCTACAATGAGCAGTTCTTC
>TRBJ2-2|TRBD1|TRBV5-1|.
CASSPGQGGRDGELFF
TGCGCCAGCAGCCCCGGACAGGGGGGAAGGGACGGGGAGCTGTTTTTT
>TRBJ2-2|.|TRBV18|once
CASSPSTLSGELFF
TGTGCCAGCTCACCTTCTACGTTGAGCGGGGAGCTGTTTTTT
>TRBJ2-1|.|TRBV9|.
CASSPRGPSYNEQFF
TGTGCCAGCAGCCCGCGAGGCCCCTCCTACAATGAGCAGTTCTTC
>TRBJ2-7|TRBD2|TRBV7-6|.
CASSSLGRALDYEQYF
TGTGCCAGCAGCTCCCTCGGGAGGGCCCTCGATTACGAGCAGTACTTC
>TRBJ1-2|TRBD1|TRBV10-3|once
CATQGQGLPGNYGYTF
TGTGCCACTCAAGGACAGGGGTTACCCGGGAACTATGGCTACACCTTC
>TRBJ1-1|TRBD1|TRBV10-3|.
CATSDRGTNTEAFF
TGTGCCACCTCCGACAGGGGGACGAACACTGAAGCTTTCTTT
>TRBJ1-4|.|TRBV4-3|once
CASSQDVPGSNEKLFF
TGCGCCAGCAGCCAAGATGTTCCGGGGTCTAATGAAAAACTGTTTTTT
>TRBJ2-1|TRBD2|TRBV28|.
CASSTITLAGGVGEQFF
TGTGCCAGCAGTACAATAACTCTAGCGGGAGGGGTGGGTGAGCAGTTCTTC
>TRBJ1-1|.|TRBV28|once
CASSFTGLNTEAFF
TGTGCCAGCAGTTTCACAGGGCTAAACACTGAAGCTTTCTTT
>TRBJ2-7|TRBD1|TRBV18|.
CASSPTGGEQYF
TGTGCCAGCTCTCCCACAGGGGGCGAGCAGTACTTC
>TRBJ2-3|TRBD2|TRBV5-1|.
CASSLGAFRGRGADTQYF
TGCGCCAGCAGCTTGGGCGCATTTCGCGGGAGGGGGGCTGATACGCAGTATTTT
>TRBJ2-3|.|TRBV5-5|.
CASSFSIIHTDTQYF
TGTGCCAGCAGCTTTTCCATCATCCACACAGATACGCAGTATTTT
>TRBJ2-5|.|TRBV7-2|.
CASSSDRRGPGAQYF
TGTGCCAGCAGCTCAGACCGAAGGGGCCCGGGGGCCCAGTACTTC
>TRBJ2-7|TRBD1|TRBV10-3|.
CAISDGTGLSSYEQYF
TGTGCCATCAGTGACGGGACAGGCTTGAGCTCCTACGAGCAGTACTTC
>TRBJ1-1|.|TRBV27|.
CASSFSLNTEAFF
TGTGCCAGCAGTTTTAGTTTGAACACTGAAGCTTTCTTT
>TRBJ2-5|.|TRBV6-6|once
CATTRLSTETQYF
TGTGCCACAACACGTCTTTCCACAGAGACCCAGTACTTC
>TRBJ2-7|.|TRBV7-8|.
CASSPPGNSYEQYF
TGTGCCAGCAGCCCCCCGGGAAACTCCTACGAGCAGTACTTC